This entry features one T cell receptor (beta chain) sequence. Its antigen is still unknown. The source of the sample is a study of cytomegalovirus exposure and HLA in healthy donors. Findings and caveats of the study: The classifier was said to identify cytomegalovirus status with high specificity and sensitivity.

CDR3 length: 13 residues. Trimming pared 9 bases from V and 4 bases from J, leaving 16 bases between. The germline V gene has CDR1 SGHRS and CDR2 YFSETQ. PCR involved 60 Vbeta and 13 Jbeta primers. The repertoire was sequenced with immunoSEQ multiplex PCR; TCRdb's copy has only in-frame clones and lacks some. This table holds under 200,000 clones, about 71% found once. Healthy individuals who donated bone marrow served as the donors. This receptor was taken from a woman in her thirties or forties in good health and CMV-seropositive. This chain connects TRBV5-1 to TRBJ2-5; possibly TRBD1 for D (5 bases). Sequencing input: PBMCs. The CDR3 region has the DNA TGCGCCACCTCTAGTGGGGCTCTAGAGACCCAGTACTTC. Its translation is CATSSGALETQYF. Combining the CDR3 with reference TRBV5-1 and TRBJ2-5 gives the whole variable domain KAGVTQTPRYLIKTRGQQVTLSCSPISGHRSVSWYQQTPGQGLQFLFEYFSETQRNKGNFPGRFSGRQFSNSRSEMNVSTLELGDSALYLCATSSGALETQYFGPGTRLLVL.